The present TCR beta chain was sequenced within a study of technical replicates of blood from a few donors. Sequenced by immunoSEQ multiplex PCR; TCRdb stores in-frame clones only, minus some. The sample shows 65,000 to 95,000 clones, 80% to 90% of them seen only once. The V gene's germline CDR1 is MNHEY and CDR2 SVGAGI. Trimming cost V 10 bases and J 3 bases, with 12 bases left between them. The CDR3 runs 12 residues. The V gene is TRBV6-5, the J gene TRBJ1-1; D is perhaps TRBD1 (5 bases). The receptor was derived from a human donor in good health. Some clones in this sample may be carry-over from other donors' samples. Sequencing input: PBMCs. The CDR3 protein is CATRAPDTEAFF. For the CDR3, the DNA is TGTGCCACCAGGGCCCCTGACACTGAAGCTTTCTTT.